One sample yielded the 25 T cell receptor beta chains listed below, sequenced in a study of blood T cell repertoires in COVID-19. Libraries were prepared by immunoSEQ multiplex PCR; TCRdb keeps only in-frame clonotypes and omits some of them. The sample consists of about 60,000 clones, about 86% of them appearing once. The sequenced material came from peripheral blood. The receptors come from a man between 60 and 75 years old with acute or convalescent COVID-19.

This clone was recorded at least ten times. The genes are TRBV5-6 and TRBJ2-6, with 7 bases lining up with TRBD1. CDR3 length equals 15 residues. The V gene end was trimmed by 1 base and the J gene end by 2 bases; junction bases not matched to a gene: 0. Germline values: CDR1 SGHDT, CDR2 YYEEEE. The CDR3 DNA reads as TGTGCCAGCAGCTTGACAGGGGCTGGGGCCAACGTCCTGACTTTC. Protein: CASSLTGAGANVLTF.

This chain joins TRBV9 and TRBJ1-1; D might be TRBD1 (5 bases). Germline values: CDR1 SGDLS, CDR2 YYNGEE. This CDR3 has 16 residues. Deletions cut 3 bases from V and 6 bases from J, with 21 bases between. In DNA, the CDR3 is TGTGCCAGCAGCGCTTTCATTTGGGGGGGTAGTCCTGAAGCTTTCTTT. Protein: CASSAFIWGGSPEAFF.

The chain uses TRBV10-3 and TRBJ1-5; 12 nucleotides match TRBD1. Germline CDR1 and CDR2: ENHRY and SYGVKD. There are 11 residues in the CDR3. The V segment lost 11 bases and the J segment 14 bases; nucleotides outside the gene matches: 7. CDR3 in amino acids: CAAGTGGPEHF. The CDR3 DNA follows: TGTGCCGCCGGGACAGGGGGCCCCGAGCATTTT.

This clone has more than one count but fewer than ten. V is TRBV27 and J is TRBJ2-7; no definite D call. The CDR3 runs to 11 residues. The germline CDR1 and CDR2 sequences are MNHEY and SMNVEV (reference sequence). V was shortened by 7 bases and J by 5 bases, with 9 bases between the two germline ends. The CDR3 sequence is CASKESHEQYF. The CDR3, as DNA: TGTGCCAGCAAGGAGAGCCACGAGCAGTACTTC.

V gene TRBV3-1 (or the pseudogene TRBV3-2) combines with J gene TRBJ2-5; 12 nucleotides match TRBD2. The CDR3 has 15 residues. The germline gives CDR1 LGHDT, CDR2 YNNKEL (reference sequence). V shed 4 bases, J shed 6 bases, and the junction held 6 bases outside the gene matches. In DNA form, the CDR3 reads TGTGCCAGCAGCCGCCTACTAGCGGGAGGAAAGACCCAGTACTTC. Amino acid sequence: CASSRLLAGGKTQYF.

This chain links TRBV15 with TRBJ2-1; tentatively, D is TRBD2 (5 bases). Germline loops: CDR1 LNHNV, CDR2 YYDKDF (reference sequence). Trimming left V 0 bases short and J 7 bases short, with 19 bases between. CDR3 size: 17 residues. CDR3 sequence: CATSRDLGSGKSNEQFF. CDR3 coding DNA: TGTGCCACCAGCAGAGATCTTGGATCGGGAAAGAGTAATGAGCAGTTCTTC.

The CDR3 DNA reads TGTGCCAGCACCAGATCGGGAGGCACTGAAGCTTTCTTT. Translating it yields CASTRSGGTEAFF. The genes are TRBV25-1 and TRBJ1-1, with D hard to call. CDR3 length: 13 amino acids. V was shortened by 7 bases and J by 4 bases, with 13 bases between the two germline ends. Looked up from germline, CDR1 is MGHDK and CDR2 is SYGVNS.

This clone turned up a few times. The gene calls are TRBV28 and TRBJ1-5, with 9 bases identical to TRBD1. V shed 11 bases, J shed 4 bases, and the junction held 6 bases outside the gene matches. This CDR3 is 13 amino acids long. Germline V CDR1 and CDR2: MDHEN, SYDVKM. The CDR3 spells CAGAGQGNQPQHF. The DNA for the CDR3 is TGTGCCGGTGCCGGACAGGGGAATCAGCCCCAGCATTTT.

The chain employs TRBV28 and TRBJ1-1, with 10 bases that match TRBD1. CDR1 and CDR2 from the germline V gene are MDHEN and SYDVKM. The CDR3 loop spans 14 amino acids. The junction had 5 bases not matched to a gene; V was cut back by 5 bases and J by 5 bases. CDR3 region: CASSDRGRWTEAFF. CDR3 nucleotide sequence: TGTGCCAGCAGTGACAGGGGGCGCTGGACTGAAGCTTTCTTT.

The chain recombines TRBV2 with TRBJ2-5, with D tentatively TRBD1 (6 bases). The germline V gene encodes CDR1 SNHLY and CDR2 FYNNEI. V was trimmed by 5 bases and J by 2 bases, leaving 12 bases between them. This CDR3 has 14 amino acids. DNA of the CDR3: TGTGCCAGCAGTCCACGGACAGCTCAAGAGACCCAGTACTTC. It is translated as CASSPRTAQETQYF.

This chain joins TRBV28 and TRBJ1-6; 7 positions agree with TRBD1. The germline CDR1 and CDR2 sequences are MDHEN and SYDVKM. The CDR3 totals 14 residues. The junction had 13 bases not matched to a gene; V was cut back by 5 bases and J by 15 bases. The DNA for the CDR3 is TGTGCCAGCAGTCCCGGGACAGTGACTCAAGACCTCCACTTT. Translated, it gives CASSPGTVTQDLHF.

The V and J genes are TRBV30 and TRBJ2-3, with 8 bases that match TRBD1. From germline, CDR1 is GTSNPN and CDR2 SVGIG (reference sequence). There are 15 residues in the CDR3. Unmatched junction bases numbered 6, after V lost 4 bases and J lost 0 bases. The CDR3 region has the DNA TGTGCCTGGACTACAGGGGGGTTAAGCACAGATACGCAGTATTTT. Amino acid sequence: CAWTTGGLSTDTQYF.

The chain couples TRBV9 to TRBJ2-4; a possible D gene is TRBD1 (6 bases). Germline lookup yields CDR1 SGDLS and CDR2 YYNGEE. The CDR3 length is 14 residues. With 4 bases removed from V and 6 bases from J, the gap between germline ends came to 14 bases. The CDR3: CASSPQGGGNIQYF. The CDR3 nucleotides are TGTGCCAGCAGCCCACAGGGTGGGGGAAACATTCAGTACTTC.

The chain employs TRBV28 and TRBJ1-2, with 7 bases lining up with TRBD1. The J segment lost 11 bases and the V segment lost 5 bases, leaving 11 bases of the junction unmatched. Germline-derived CDR1 and CDR2 are MDHEN and SYDVKM. This CDR3 is built from 13 residues. CDR3 protein: CASSPTGREGYTF. Written as DNA, the CDR3 is TGTGCCAGCAGTCCGACAGGGAGAGAGGGGTACACCTTC.

The V call is TRBV3-1 (or the pseudogene TRBV3-2), the J call TRBJ2-7; 9 bases agree with TRBD2. The CDR3 contains 15 residues. Germline V CDR1 and CDR2: LGHDT, YNNKEL (reference sequence). J lost 0 bases, V lost 3 bases, and 3 bases had no gene match. Written as DNA, the CDR3 is TGTGCCAGCAGCCACCGGCGGGAGGGCTCCTACGAGCAGTACTTC. It yields the protein CASSHRREGSYEQYF.

This chain links TRBV5-1 with TRBJ2-7; 7 nucleotides match TRBD2. CDR3 length: 16 residues. V lost 4 bases and J lost 1; bases outside the gene matches: 11. CDR1 and CDR2 (germline): SGHRS, YFSETQ. CDR3 sequence (DNA): TGCGCCAGCAGCCTGGGTAGGGTTAGCGGGTCCTACGAGCAGTACTTC. Translation: CASSLGRVSGSYEQYF. Based on the CDR3 plus reference TRBV5-1 and TRBJ2-7, the full variable domain is KAGVTQTPRYLIKTRGQQVTLSCSPISGHRSVSWYQQTPGQGLQFLFEYFSETQRNKGNFPGRFSGRQFSNSRSEMNVSTLELGDSALYLCASSLGRVSGSYEQYFGPGTRLTVT.

This clone was observed a single time. The chain couples TRBV4-2 to TRBJ1-2; D unclear. CDR3 size: 15 residues. Germline V CDR1 and CDR2: LGHNA, YNFKEQ. V lost 4 bases and J lost 2, with 14 bases in between. CDR3 nucleotide sequence: TGTGCCAGCAGCCCCCCCGAGCGGGAAAACTATGGCTACACCTTC. Its protein is CASSPPERENYGYTF.

This CDR3 is CASSPGGQGQETQYF. CDR3 nucleotide sequence: TGCGCCAGCAGCCCGGGGGGACAGGGGCAAGAGACCCAGTACTTC. The V call is TRBV5-1, the J call TRBJ2-5; 10 nucleotides line up with TRBD1. The CDR3 runs 15 residues. From germline, CDR1 is SGHRS and CDR2 YFSETQ. With 4 bases clipped from V and 2 bases from J, the junction kept 5 bases outside the gene matches.

The gene calls are TRBV12-2 and TRBJ2-7; the table's D call TRBD1 went unverified against the DNA. TRBV12-2 is an annotated pseudogene. CDR3 size: 16 residues. The CDR3 DNA follows: TGTGCAAGTCGTCCCCGGGACAGTCTATACGGCTACGAGCAGTACTTC. It encodes CASRPRDSLYGYEQYF.

J is TRBJ1-2 and V is TRBV6-5; D is undetermined. V lost 3 bases, J lost 3 bases, and 11 bases lay in between. This CDR3 region has 14 residues. Germline CDR1 MNHEY, CDR2 SVGAGI. CDR3 nucleotide sequence: TGTGCCAGCAGTTATTCCGAGACTTACTATGGCTACACCTTC. This sequence encodes CASSYSETYYGYTF.

The V gene is TRBV27, the J gene TRBJ1-6, with no clear D. Germline V gene sequence: CDR1 MNHEY, CDR2 SMNVEV (reference sequence). Trimming pared 2 bases from V and 9 bases from J, leaving 5 bases between. The CDR3 length is 12 residues. CDR3 loop: CASSLPGSPLHF. The CDR3 DNA reads as TGTGCCAGCAGTTTACCCGGTTCACCCCTCCACTTT.

The rearrangement uses TRBV11-2 and TRBJ1-1, with D hard to call. Deletions cut 3 bases from V and 1 base from J, with 9 bases between. Germline V gene sequence: CDR1 SGHAT, CDR2 FQNNGV. The CDR3 sequence is 14 residues long. The CDR3, as DNA: TGTGCCAGCAGCTTTTGGGGAGGGAACACTGAAGCTTTCTTT. It codes for CASSFWGGNTEAFF.

V usage is TRBV5-6 and J usage is TRBJ2-1; 11 bases match TRBD2. The trim removed 1 base at V and 6 bases at J, leaving 3 bases unmatched. This CDR3 has 15 amino acids. Germline assignment: CDR1 SGHDT and CDR2 YYEEEE. The chain's CDR3 is CASSLQLAGANEQFF. CDR3 coding DNA: TGTGCCAGCAGCTTGCAACTAGCGGGAGCCAATGAGCAGTTCTTC.

The chain recombines TRBV19 with TRBJ1-1; no definite D call. The CDR3 spans 14 residues. V shed 5 bases and J shed 5 bases, with 15 bases lying between them. Per germline, CDR1 LNHDA and CDR2 SQIVND (reference sequence). The CDR3 is CASSFDELLTEAFF. The DNA for the CDR3 is TGTGCCAGTAGTTTCGACGAACTACTAACTGAAGCTTTCTTT.

A single count supports this clone. CDR3 residues: CASSTGLAGGGGEQFF. The DNA for the CDR3 is TGCGCCAGCAGCACGGGACTAGCGGGAGGAGGGGGTGAGCAGTTCTTC. The chain combines TRBV5-1 with TRBJ2-1; 15 nucleotides align to TRBD2. V was pared by 4 bases and J by 9 bases, with 8 bases of the junction left unmatched. The CDR3 is 16 residues long. The germline gives CDR1 SGHRS, CDR2 YFSETQ.